The entry below describes one TCR beta chain. Its antigen target is currently unknown. HCMV-specific IgG was detected in serum with a commercial ELISA kit to determine HCMV serostatus. Peripheral blood mononuclear cells were isolated from blood by Ficoll density gradient centrifugation. The run used an Illumina HiSeq 2000. TCR beta cDNA libraries were prepared using 5'RACE template switching, which introduced a universal primer site and unique molecular identifiers. cDNA synthesis was primed from the TCR beta constant segment and was followed by two successive PCR amplification steps. Regarding the original processing steps: MIGEC was used to demultiplex reads and group reads by UMI, and MiTCR was used to assemble and quantify clonotypes. To remove erroneous sequences, TCR cDNA sequences were retained only when supported by two or more reads. The tcR package was used for downstream repertoire analysis, with clonotypes matched between fractions based on CDR3 nucleotide sequence plus V segment. VDJmatch was used to annotate antigen specificity against VDJdb, with one amino acid substitution allowed in CDR3. TCRdb reprocessed the reads, reporting each CDR3 protein sequence once and no DNA. TCRdb, not the original authors, processed these V and J calls. Per the sample table, the count is about half a million distinct CDR3 sequences. The ten largest account for more than 1.4% of the sample.

Counted from cysteine to phenylalanine, this CDR3 has 12 amino acids. The DNA sequence is not available. The CDR1 and CDR2 encoded by the germline V gene are SQVTM and ANQGSEA. These data belong to a study of T cells expressing NK-cell markers (dated by TCRdb to 2018 to 2020). Describing the broader study: Three sorted T-cell subsets (CD3+CD56+NKG2C+, CD3+CD56+NKG2C- and CD3+CD56-NKG2C+) from several donors had their TCR beta-chain repertoires profiled. Libraries were sequenced as 2 x 150 bp reads on Illumina HiSeq 2000/2500, MiSeq or NextSeq. Seven of the eight sequenced donors were HCMV-seropositive and one was HCMV-seronegative. All eight donors whose samples were sequenced were randomly selected healthy volunteers, three of them men and five women. Results and caveats for the whole study, not just this receptor: Those dominant clonotypes were again the most abundant among CD3+CD56-NKG2C+ cells in a handful of donors, at roughly 25-60.1%. Whether the expanded NKG2C-expressing T cell clones were specific for HCMV antigens remained unclear. In roughly six donors, the dominant CD3+CD56+NKG2C+ clonotypes ranked among the top 10 CD8+ clonotypes, making up about 1.0-8% of CD8+ T cells.

The chain was built from TRBV29-1 and TRBJ1-2. The material sequenced was blood T cells: a sorted CD56 or NKG2C T cell subset, CD4+ or CD8+ T cells, or bulk PBMC T cells (not recorded which). The clonotype originates from a woman aged 45 to 65 in good health. Donor details come from another sample of the same person, matched by shared clones. The CDR3 has the sequence CSVEVGGPPGTF. Joined to the reference TRBV29-1 and TRBJ1-2 proteins, this CDR3 gives the full variable domain: SAVISQKPSRDICQRGTSLTIQCQVDSQVTMMFWYRQQPGQSLTLIATANQGSEATYESGFVIDKFPISRPNLTFSTLTVSNMSPEDSSIYLCSVEVGGPPGTFGSGTRLTVV.